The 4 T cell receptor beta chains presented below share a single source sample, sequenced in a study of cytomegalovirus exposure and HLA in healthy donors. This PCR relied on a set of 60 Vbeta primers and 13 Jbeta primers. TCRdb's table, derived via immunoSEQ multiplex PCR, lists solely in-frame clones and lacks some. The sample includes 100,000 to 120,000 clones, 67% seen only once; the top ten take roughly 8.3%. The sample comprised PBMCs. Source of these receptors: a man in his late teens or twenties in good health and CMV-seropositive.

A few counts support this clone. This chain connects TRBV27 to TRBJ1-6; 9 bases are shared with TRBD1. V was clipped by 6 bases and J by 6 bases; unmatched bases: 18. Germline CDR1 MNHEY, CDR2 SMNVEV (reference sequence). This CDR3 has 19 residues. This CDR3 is CASRTTGTGTYRGNSPLHF. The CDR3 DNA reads TGTGCCAGCAGAACTACCGGGACAGGGACGTATAGGGGTAATTCACCCCTCCACTTT.

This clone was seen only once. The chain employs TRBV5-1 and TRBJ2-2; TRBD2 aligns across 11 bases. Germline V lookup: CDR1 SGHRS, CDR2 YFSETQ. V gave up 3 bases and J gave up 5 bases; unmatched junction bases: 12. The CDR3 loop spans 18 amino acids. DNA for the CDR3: TGCGCCAGCAGCTCCGGGGGGCCACTAGCGGGGGAAACCGGGGAGCTGTTTTTT. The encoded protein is CASSSGGPLAGETGELFF. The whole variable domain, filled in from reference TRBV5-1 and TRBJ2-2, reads KAGVTQTPRYLIKTRGQQVTLSCSPISGHRSVSWYQQTPGQGLQFLFEYFSETQRNKGNFPGRFSGRQFSNSRSEMNVSTLELGDSALYLCASSSGGPLAGETGELFFGEGSRLTVL.

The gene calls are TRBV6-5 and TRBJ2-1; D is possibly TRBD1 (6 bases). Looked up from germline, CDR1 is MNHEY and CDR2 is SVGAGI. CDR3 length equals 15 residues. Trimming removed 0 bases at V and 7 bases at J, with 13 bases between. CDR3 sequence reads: CASSYSRRGRNEQFF. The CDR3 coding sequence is TGTGCCAGCAGTTACTCCCGCAGGGGACGAAATGAGCAGTTCTTC.

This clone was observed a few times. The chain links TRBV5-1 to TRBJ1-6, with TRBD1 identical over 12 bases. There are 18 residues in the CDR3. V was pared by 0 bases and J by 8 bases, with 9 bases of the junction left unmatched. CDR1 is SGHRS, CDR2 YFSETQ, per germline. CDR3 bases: TGCGCCAGCAGCTTGGAATATAGGGACAGGGGGCAAGATTCACCCCTCCACTTT. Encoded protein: CASSLEYRDRGQDSPLHF. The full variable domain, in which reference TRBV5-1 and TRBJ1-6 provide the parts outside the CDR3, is KAGVTQTPRYLIKTRGQQVTLSCSPISGHRSVSWYQQTPGQGLQFLFEYFSETQRNKGNFPGRFSGRQFSNSRSEMNVSTLELGDSALYLCASSLEYRDRGQDSPLHFGNGTRLTVT.